The T cell receptor beta chain described here comes from a study of OX40 agonist ivuxolimab in advanced cancers. Study information: Therapy given before enrollment (anti-PD-1, anti-PD-L1 or anti-CTLA-4) was allowed, and over 35% had some.

Concerning this clone itself: The antigen remains undetermined.

Produced via immunoSEQ multiplex PCR; TCRdb's table is partial and in-frame only. The sample has about 80,000 clones, around 83% seen once. The CDR3 is 13 residues long. V shed 5 bases and J 6 bases; nucleotides not matched to a gene: 5. Germline V CDR1 and CDR2: SGHNT, YENEEA. Study-wide points: CD4+ and CD8+ blood T cells expanded clonally by week 6 at 0.1 to 3.0 mg/kg. Among T cells, CD8+ cells averaged more expanded clones than CD4+ cells. Determination of antigen specificity was not performed for the expanded peripheral T cells.

The chain has TRBV11-3 and TRBJ2-7, with TRBD1 identical over 9 bases. The origin of this receptor is an adult with an advanced solid tumor such as melanoma, head and neck, liver or kidney cancer. This material consisted of CD4+ or CD8+ T cells sorted from blood, taken in a trial of the OX40 agonist ivuxolimab. CDR3: CASSPRTGVEQYF. CDR3 nucleotides: TGTGCCAGCAGCCCGAGGACAGGGGTCGAGCAGTACTTC.